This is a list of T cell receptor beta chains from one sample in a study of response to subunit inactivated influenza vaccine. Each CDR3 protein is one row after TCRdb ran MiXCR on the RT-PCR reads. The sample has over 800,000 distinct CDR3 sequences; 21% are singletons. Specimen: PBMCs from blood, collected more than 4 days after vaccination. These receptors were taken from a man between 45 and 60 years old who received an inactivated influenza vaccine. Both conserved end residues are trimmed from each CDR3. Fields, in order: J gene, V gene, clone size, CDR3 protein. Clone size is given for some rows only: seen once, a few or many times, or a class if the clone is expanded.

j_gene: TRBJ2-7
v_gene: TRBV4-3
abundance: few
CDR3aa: ASSSWGRGGGEQY

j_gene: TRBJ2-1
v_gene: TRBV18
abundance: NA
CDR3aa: ASRQGTADEQF

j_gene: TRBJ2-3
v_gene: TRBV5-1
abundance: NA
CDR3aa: ASSWSSGLDTQY

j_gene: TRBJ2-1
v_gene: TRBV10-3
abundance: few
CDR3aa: AISGIRTSGGGNEQF

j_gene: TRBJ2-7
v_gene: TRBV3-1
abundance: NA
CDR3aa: ASSQEGARLREQY

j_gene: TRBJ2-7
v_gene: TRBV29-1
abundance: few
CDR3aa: SVVDHEQY

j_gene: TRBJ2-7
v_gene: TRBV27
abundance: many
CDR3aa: ASSLGGGTVYEQY

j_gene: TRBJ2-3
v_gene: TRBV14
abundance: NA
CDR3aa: ASTGLAGDTQY

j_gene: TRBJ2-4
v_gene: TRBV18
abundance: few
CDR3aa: ASSPLLGASENIQY

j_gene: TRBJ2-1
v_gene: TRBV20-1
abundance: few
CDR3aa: SASVRYRALYNEQF

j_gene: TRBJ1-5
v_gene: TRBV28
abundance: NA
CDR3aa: ASSWTGTVISPQH

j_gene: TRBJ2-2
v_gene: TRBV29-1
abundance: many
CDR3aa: SVVGSVDTGELF

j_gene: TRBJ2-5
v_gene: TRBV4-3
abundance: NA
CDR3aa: ASSQDIVWDRGTQY

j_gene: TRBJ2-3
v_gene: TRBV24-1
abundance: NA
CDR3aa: ATSDVLFTDTQY

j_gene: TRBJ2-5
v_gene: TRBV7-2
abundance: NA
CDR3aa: ASSEFRTLWETQY

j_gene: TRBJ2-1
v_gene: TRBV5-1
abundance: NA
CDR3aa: ASSLADRSEQF

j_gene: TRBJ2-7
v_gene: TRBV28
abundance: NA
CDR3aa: ASSGGGRSYEQY

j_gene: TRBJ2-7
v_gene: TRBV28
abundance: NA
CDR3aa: ASSLFTGREY

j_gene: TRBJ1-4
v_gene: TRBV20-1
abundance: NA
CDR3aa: SARSRGLLF

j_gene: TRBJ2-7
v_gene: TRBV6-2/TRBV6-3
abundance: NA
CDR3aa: ASRLRTDYYEQY

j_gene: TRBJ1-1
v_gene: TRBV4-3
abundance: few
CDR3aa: ASSQDGVNTEAF

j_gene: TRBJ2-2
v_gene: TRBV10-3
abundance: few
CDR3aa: AIRPSSYLTGELF

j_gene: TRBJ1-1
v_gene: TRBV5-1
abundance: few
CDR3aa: ASSLGHVGDTEAF

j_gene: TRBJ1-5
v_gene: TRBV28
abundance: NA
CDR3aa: ASSMGAWQPQH

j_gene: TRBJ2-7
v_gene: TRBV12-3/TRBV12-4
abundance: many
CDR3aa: ASSLGQGTYEQY